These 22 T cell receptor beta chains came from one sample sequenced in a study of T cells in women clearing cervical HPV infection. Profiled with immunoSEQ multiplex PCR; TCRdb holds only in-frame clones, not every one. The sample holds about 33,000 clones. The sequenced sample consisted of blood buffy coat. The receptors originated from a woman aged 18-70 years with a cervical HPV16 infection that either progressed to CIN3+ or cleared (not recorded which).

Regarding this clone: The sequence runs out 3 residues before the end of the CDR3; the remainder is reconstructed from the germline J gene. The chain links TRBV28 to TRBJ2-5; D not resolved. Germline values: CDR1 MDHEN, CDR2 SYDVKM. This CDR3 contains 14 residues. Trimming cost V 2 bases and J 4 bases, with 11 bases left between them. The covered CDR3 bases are TGTGCCAGCAGTTTAAGTCTAGTGGTAGAGACC. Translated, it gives CASSLSLVVET. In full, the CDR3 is CASSLSLVVETQYF. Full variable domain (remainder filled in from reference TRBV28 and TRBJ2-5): DVKVTQSSRYLVKRTGEKVFLECVQDMDHENMFWYRQDPGLGLRLIYFSYDVKMKEKGDIPEGYSVSREKKERFSLILESASTNQTSMYLCASSLSLVVETQYFGPGTRLLVL.

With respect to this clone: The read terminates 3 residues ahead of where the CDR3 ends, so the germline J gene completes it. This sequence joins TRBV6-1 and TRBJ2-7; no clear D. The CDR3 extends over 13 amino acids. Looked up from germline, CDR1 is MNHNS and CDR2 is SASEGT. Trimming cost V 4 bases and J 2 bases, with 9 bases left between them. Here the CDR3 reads CASSVSSPYEQYF. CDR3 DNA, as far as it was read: TGTGCCAGCAGTGTGTCGTCCCCCTACGAG.

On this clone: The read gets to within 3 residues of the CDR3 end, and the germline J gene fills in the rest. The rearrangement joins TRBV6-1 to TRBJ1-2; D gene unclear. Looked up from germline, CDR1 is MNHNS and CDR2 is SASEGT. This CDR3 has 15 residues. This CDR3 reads CASSEERARTDTYTF. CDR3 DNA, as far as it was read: TGTGCCAGCAGTGAAGAGAGAGCCCGCACAGATACC.

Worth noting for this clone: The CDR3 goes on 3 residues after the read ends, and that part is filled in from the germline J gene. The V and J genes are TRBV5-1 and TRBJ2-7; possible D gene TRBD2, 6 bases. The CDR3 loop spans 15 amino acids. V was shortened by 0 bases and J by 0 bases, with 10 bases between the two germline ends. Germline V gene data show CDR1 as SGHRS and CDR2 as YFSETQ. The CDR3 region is CASSLGSGPSYEQYF. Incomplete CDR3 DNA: TGCGCCAGCAGCTTGGGGAGCGGGCCCTCCTACGAG.

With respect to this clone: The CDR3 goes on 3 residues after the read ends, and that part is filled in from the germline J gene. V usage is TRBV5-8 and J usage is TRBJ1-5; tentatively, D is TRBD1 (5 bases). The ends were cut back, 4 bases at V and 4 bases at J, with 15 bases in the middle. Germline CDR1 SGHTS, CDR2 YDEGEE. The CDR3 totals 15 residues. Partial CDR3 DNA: TGTGCCAGCAGCCGAGGGACTGAGGAAAATCAGCCC. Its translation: CASSRGTEENQP. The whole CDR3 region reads CASSRGTEENQPQHF.

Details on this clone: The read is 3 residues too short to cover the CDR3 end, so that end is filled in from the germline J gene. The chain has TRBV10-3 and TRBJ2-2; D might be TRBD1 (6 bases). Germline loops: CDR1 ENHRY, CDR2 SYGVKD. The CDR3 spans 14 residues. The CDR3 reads CAISERQVNEKLFF. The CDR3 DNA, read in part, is TGTGCCATCAGTGAGAGACAGGTTAATGAAAAG.

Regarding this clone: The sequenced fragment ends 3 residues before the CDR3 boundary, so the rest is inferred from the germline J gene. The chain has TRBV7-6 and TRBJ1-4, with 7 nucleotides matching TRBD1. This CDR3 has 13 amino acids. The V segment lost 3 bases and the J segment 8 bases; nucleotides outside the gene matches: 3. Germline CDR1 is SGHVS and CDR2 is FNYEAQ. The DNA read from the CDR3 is TGTGCCAGCAGCTTTGACAGGGAGGAAAAA. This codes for CASSFDREEK. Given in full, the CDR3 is CASSFDREEKLFF. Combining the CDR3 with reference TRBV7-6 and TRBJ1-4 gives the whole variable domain GAGVSQSPRYKVTKRGQDVALRCDPISGHVSLYWYRQALGQGPEFLTYFNYEAQQDKSGLPNDRFSAERPEGSISTLTIQRTEQRDSAMYRCASSFDREEKLFFGSGTQLSVL.

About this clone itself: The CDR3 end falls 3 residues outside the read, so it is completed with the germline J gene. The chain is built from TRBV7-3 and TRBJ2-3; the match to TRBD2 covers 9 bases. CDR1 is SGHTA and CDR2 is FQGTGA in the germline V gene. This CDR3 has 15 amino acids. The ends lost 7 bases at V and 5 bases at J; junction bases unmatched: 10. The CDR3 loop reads CASTSAGGSGDTQYF. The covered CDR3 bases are TGTGCCAGCACCTCGGCGGGAGGGTCAGGAGATACG.

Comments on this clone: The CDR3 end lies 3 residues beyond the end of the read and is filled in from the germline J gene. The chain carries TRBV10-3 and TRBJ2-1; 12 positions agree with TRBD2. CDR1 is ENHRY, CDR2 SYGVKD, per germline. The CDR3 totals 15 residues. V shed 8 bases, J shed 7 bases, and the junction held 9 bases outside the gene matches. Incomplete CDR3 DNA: TGTGCCATCGGGAGACTAGCGGGGGCGAGGAATGAG. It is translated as CAIGRLAGARNE. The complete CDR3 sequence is CAIGRLAGARNEQFF.

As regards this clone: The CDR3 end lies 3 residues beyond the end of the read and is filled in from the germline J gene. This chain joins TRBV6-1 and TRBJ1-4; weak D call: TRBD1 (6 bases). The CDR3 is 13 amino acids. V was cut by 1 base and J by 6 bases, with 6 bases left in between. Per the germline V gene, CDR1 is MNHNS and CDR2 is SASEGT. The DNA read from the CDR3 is TGTGCCAGCAGTGAAGAGGGGGATGAAAAA. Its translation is CASSEEGDEK. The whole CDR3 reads CASSEEGDEKLFF.

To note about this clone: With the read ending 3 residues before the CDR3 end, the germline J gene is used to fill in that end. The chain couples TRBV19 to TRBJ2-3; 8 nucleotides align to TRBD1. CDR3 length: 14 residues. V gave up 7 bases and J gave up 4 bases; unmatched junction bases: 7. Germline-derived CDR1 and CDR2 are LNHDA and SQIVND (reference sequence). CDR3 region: CASTTDRGADTQYF. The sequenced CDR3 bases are TGTGCCAGTACTACCGACAGGGGTGCAGATACG.

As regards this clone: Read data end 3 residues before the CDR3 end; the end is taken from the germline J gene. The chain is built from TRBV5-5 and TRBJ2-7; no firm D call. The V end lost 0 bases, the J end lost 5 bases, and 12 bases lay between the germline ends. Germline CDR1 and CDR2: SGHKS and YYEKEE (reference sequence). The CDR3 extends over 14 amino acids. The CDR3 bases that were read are TGTGCCAGCAGCTTGGAATGGGCCCTCGACGAG. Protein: CASSLEWALDE. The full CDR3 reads CASSLEWALDEQYF.

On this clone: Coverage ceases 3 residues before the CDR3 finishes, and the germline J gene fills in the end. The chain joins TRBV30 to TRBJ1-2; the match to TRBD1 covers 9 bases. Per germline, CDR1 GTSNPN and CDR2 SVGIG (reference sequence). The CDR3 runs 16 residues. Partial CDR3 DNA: TGTGCCTGGAGAGTATGGGGGACAGGGAACTCCTACGAC. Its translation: CAWRVWGTGNSYD. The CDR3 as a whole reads CAWRVWGTGNSYDYTF.

The DNA read from the CDR3 is TGCAGTGCTAGGGACCCGGGACAGGATTTTAGCAATCAGCCC. Translated: CSARDPGQDFSNQP. The whole CDR3 sequence is CSARDPGQDFSNQPQHF. This chain joins TRBV20-1 and TRBJ1-5, with 8 bases fitting TRBD1. The CDR3 extends 3 residues past the end of the read, so its final part is completed from the germline J gene. This CDR3 has 17 amino acids. V trimming: 3 bases; J trimming: 0 bases; junction bases outside the gene matches: 10. The germline CDR1 and CDR2 sequences are DFQATT and SNEGSKA (reference sequence).

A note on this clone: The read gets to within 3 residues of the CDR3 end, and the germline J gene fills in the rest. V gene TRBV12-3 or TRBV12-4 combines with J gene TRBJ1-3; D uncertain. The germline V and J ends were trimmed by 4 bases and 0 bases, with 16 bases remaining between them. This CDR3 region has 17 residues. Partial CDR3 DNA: TGTGCCAGCAGTTACCTCAGGCCCGGCCTCTCTGGAAACACC. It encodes CASSYLRPGLSGNT. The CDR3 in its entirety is CASSYLRPGLSGNTIYF.

CDR3 residues: CASSPQGQPQHF. CDR3 DNA (partial): TGTGCCAGTAGTCCTCAGGGCCAGCCC. V and J are TRBV19 and TRBJ1-5; D is perhaps TRBD1 (5 bases). The read terminates 3 residues before the CDR3 end, so the remaining end is supplied by the germline J gene. With 5 bases removed from V and 7 bases from J, the gap between germline ends came to 9 bases. The CDR3 is 12 amino acids. Germline V gene sequence: CDR1 LNHDA, CDR2 SQIVND (reference sequence).

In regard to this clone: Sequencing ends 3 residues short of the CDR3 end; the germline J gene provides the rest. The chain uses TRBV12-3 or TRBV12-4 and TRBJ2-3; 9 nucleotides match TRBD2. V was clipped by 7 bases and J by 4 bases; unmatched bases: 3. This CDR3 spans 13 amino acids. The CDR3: CASKAGGADTQYF. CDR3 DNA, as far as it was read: TGTGCCAGCAAAGCGGGGGGAGCAGATACG.

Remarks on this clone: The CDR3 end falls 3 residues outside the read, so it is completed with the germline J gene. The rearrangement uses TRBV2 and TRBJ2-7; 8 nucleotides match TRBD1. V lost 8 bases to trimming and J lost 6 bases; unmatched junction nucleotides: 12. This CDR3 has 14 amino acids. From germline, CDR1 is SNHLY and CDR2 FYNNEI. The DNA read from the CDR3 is TGTGCCAGCCGAAGCCCAGGGGGCGCGGGCGAG. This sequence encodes CASRSPGGAGE. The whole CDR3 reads CASRSPGGAGEQYF.

The CDR3: CASSQDPGQQYYEQYF. CDR3 DNA (partial): TGCGCCAGCAGCCAAGATCCGGGACAACAGTACTACGAG. This chain connects TRBV4-1 to TRBJ2-7; weak D call: TRBD1 (6 bases). Read coverage stops 3 residues before the CDR3 terminus; the germline J gene supplies the remainder. This CDR3 is 16 amino acids long. V was pared by 0 bases and J by 3 bases, with 15 bases between. Germline lookup yields CDR1 MGHRA and CDR2 YSYEKL.

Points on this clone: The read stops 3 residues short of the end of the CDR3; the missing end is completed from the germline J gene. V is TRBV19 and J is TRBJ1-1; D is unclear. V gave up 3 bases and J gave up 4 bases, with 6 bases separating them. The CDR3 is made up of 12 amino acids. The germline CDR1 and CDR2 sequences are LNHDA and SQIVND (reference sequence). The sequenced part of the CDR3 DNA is TGTGCCAGTAGTATTTCTTTCACTGAA. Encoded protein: CASSISFTE. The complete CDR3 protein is CASSISFTEAFF.

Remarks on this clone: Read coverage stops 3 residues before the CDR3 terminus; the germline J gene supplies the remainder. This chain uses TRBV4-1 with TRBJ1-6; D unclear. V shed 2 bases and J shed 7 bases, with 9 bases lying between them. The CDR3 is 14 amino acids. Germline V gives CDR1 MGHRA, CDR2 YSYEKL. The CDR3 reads CASSQSRPNSPLHF. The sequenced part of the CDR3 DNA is TGCGCCAGCAGCCAAAGCAGGCCGAATTCACCC.

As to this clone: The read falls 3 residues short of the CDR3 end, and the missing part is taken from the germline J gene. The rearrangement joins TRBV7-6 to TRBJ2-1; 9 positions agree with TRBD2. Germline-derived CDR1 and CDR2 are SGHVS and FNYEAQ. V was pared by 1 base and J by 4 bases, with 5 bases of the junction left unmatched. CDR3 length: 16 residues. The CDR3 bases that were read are TGTGCCAGCAGCTTAGTGGCCAGCGGGGGGTACAATGAG. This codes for CASSLVASGGYNE. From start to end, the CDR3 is CASSLVASGGYNEQFF.